Listed below are T cell receptor beta chains from one sample, sequenced in a study of blood T cell repertoires in COVID-19. Profiled with immunoSEQ multiplex PCR; TCRdb holds only in-frame clones, not every one. This table has roughly 160,000 clones, around 83% appearing once. Sequenced sample: peripheral blood. The origin of the receptors is a woman between 45 and 60 years old with COVID-19, enrolled during active disease. CDR3s include the opening cysteine and the closing phenylalanine or tryptophan. The D gene is left open where the match is weak. A row's size may be missing; if present it is once, few, many or a size class.

CDR3aa: CAWLTSGGLNEQFF; CDR3nt: TGTGCCTGGCTGACTAGCGGGGGGCTCAATGAGCAGTTCTTC; j_gene: TRBJ2-1; d_gene: TRBD2; abundance: .; v_gene: TRBV30
CDR3aa: CAISERLGRDTQYF; CDR3nt: TGTGCCATCAGTGAGCGGCTAGGTAGAGATACGCAGTATTTT; j_gene: TRBJ2-3; d_gene: .; abundance: .; v_gene: TRBV10-3
CDR3aa: CASSSRLALAYEQYF; CDR3nt: TGTGCCAGCAGTTCCCGACTAGCCCTAGCCTACGAGCAGTACTTC; j_gene: TRBJ2-7; d_gene: TRBD2; abundance: .; v_gene: TRBV28
CDR3aa: CASSGERGGQEFVGELFF; CDR3nt: TGTGCCAGTAGTGGCGAGCGGGGGGGCCAAGAATTCGTCGGGGAGCTGTTTTTT; j_gene: TRBJ2-2; d_gene: TRBD2; abundance: .; v_gene: TRBV19
CDR3aa: CASSPGPFSYEQYF; CDR3nt: TGTGCCAGCAGCCCAGGGCCTTTCTCCTACGAGCAGTACTTC; j_gene: TRBJ2-7; d_gene: .; abundance: few; v_gene: TRBV7-6
CDR3aa: CAIGDRGTGNTIYF; CDR3nt: TGTGCCATTGGGGACAGGGGTACCGGAAACACCATATATTTT; j_gene: TRBJ1-3; d_gene: TRBD1; abundance: .; v_gene: TRBV19
CDR3aa: CASRNRLSGGREQYF; CDR3nt: TGTGCCAGCAGAAACCGACTTAGCGGGGGGCGGGAGCAGTACTTC; j_gene: TRBJ2-7; d_gene: TRBD2; abundance: .; v_gene: TRBV5-4
CDR3aa: CASSWLVQASTNTGELFF; CDR3nt: TGTGCCAGCAGCTGGCTTGTACAGGCTTCCACGAACACCGGGGAGCTGTTTTTT; j_gene: TRBJ2-2; d_gene: .; abundance: .; v_gene: TRBV11-2
CDR3aa: CAISEPQSDGYTF; CDR3nt: TGTGCCATCAGTGAACCCCAGTCTGATGGCTACACCTTC; j_gene: TRBJ1-2; d_gene: .; abundance: .; v_gene: TRBV10-3
CDR3aa: CASSRGQLNTEAFF; CDR3nt: TGTGCCAGCAGTAGGGGACAGTTGAACACTGAAGCTTTCTTT; j_gene: TRBJ1-1; d_gene: TRBD1; abundance: .; v_gene: TRBV6-5
CDR3aa: CASSSPVEGHSPLHF; CDR3nt: TGTGCCAGCAGCTCCCCGGTGGAGGGTCATTCACCCCTCCACTTT; j_gene: TRBJ1-6; d_gene: .; abundance: .; v_gene: TRBV6-5
CDR3aa: CAISRSGANVLTF; CDR3nt: TGTGCCATTTCCCGCTCTGGGGCCAACGTCCTGACTTTC; j_gene: TRBJ2-6; d_gene: .; abundance: .; v_gene: TRBV7-6
CDR3aa: CASSKVKVFAGSPASTDTQYF; CDR3nt: TGTGCCAGCAGCAAAGTTAAGGTCTTTGCGGGGTCGCCCGCGAGCACAGATACGCAGTATTTT; j_gene: TRBJ2-3; d_gene: .; abundance: .; v_gene: TRBV21-1
CDR3aa: CASSRDRLAPSETQYF; CDR3nt: TGTGCCAGTAGCCGAGACCGACTAGCCCCCAGTGAGACCCAGTACTTC; j_gene: TRBJ2-5; d_gene: TRBD2; abundance: once; v_gene: TRBV19
CDR3aa: CASSDSSRTDTQYF; CDR3nt: TGTGCCAGCAGTGACTCGAGTCGAACAGATACGCAGTATTTT; j_gene: TRBJ2-3; d_gene: .; abundance: .; v_gene: TRBV6-4
CDR3aa: CASSFNWDRGGEQFF; CDR3nt: TGTGCCAGCAGCTTCAATTGGGACCGAGGGGGTGAGCAGTTCTTC; j_gene: TRBJ2-1; d_gene: .; abundance: .; v_gene: TRBV7-9
CDR3aa: CASSPSFGTGGADTQYF; CDR3nt: TGTGCCAGCAGCCCGAGCTTCGGGACAGGGGGCGCAGATACGCAGTATTTT; j_gene: TRBJ2-3; d_gene: TRBD1; abundance: .; v_gene: TRBV7-9
CDR3aa: CASSLVGAGGAYEQYF; CDR3nt: TGTGCCAGCAGCTTAGTAGGAGCAGGAGGGGCCTACGAGCAGTACTTC; j_gene: TRBJ2-7; d_gene: .; abundance: .; v_gene: TRBV7-6
CDR3aa: CASSLKLYEQYF; CDR3nt: TGTGCCAGCAGTCTAAAACTCTACGAGCAGTACTTC; j_gene: TRBJ2-7; d_gene: .; abundance: .; v_gene: TRBV12-3/TRBV12-4
CDR3aa: CASSLVSRTSGGGNEQFF; CDR3nt: TGTGCCAGCAGCTTAGTTTCCCGAACTAGCGGGGGGGGCAATGAGCAGTTCTTC; j_gene: TRBJ2-1; d_gene: TRBD2; abundance: once; v_gene: TRBV7-2
CDR3aa: CASSSRQGLPGNEQFF; CDR3nt: TGTGCCAGCAGCTCGCGACAGGGTCTTCCTGGCAATGAGCAGTTCTTC; j_gene: TRBJ2-1; d_gene: TRBD1; abundance: .; v_gene: TRBV7-2
CDR3aa: CASSLRDRGGFNTEAFF; CDR3nt: TGTGCCAGCAGCTTAAGGGACAGGGGAGGGTTTAACACTGAAGCTTTCTTT; j_gene: TRBJ1-1; d_gene: TRBD1; abundance: .; v_gene: TRBV13
CDR3aa: CASSPREQGFQPQHF; CDR3nt: TGCGCCAGCAGCCCCAGAGAACAGGGGTTTCAGCCCCAGCATTTT; j_gene: TRBJ1-5; d_gene: TRBD1; abundance: few; v_gene: TRBV4-1
CDR3aa: CASSTRTGVGYGYTF; CDR3nt: TGTGCCAGCAGCACCAGGACAGGGGTGGGCTATGGCTACACCTTC; j_gene: TRBJ1-2; d_gene: TRBD1; abundance: once; v_gene: TRBV13
CDR3aa: CASSMLVRGNTEAFF; CDR3nt: TGTGCCAGTAGTATGCTCGTCCGGGGGAACACTGAAGCTTTCTTT; j_gene: TRBJ1-1; d_gene: .; abundance: .; v_gene: TRBV19
CDR3aa: CAWSSLGQGPSEQYF; CDR3nt: TGTGCCTGGAGTTCTCTGGGACAGGGGCCCTCCGAGCAGTACTTC; j_gene: TRBJ2-7; d_gene: TRBD1; abundance: .; v_gene: TRBV30
CDR3aa: CASSLSDIYSSTDTQYF; CDR3nt: TGTGCCAGCAGCTTATCTGACATCTATTCTAGCACAGATACGCAGTATTTT; j_gene: TRBJ2-3; d_gene: .; abundance: .; v_gene: TRBV7-3
CDR3aa: CSAEPRLNEKLFF; CDR3nt: TGCAGCGCCGAGCCCAGGCTGAATGAAAAACTGTTTTTT; j_gene: TRBJ1-4; d_gene: .; abundance: .; v_gene: TRBV29-1
CDR3aa: CASSYDASGGGPDTQYF; CDR3nt: TGTGCCAGCAGTTATGATGCTAGCGGGGGTGGTCCAGATACGCAGTATTTT; j_gene: TRBJ2-3; d_gene: TRBD2; abundance: .; v_gene: TRBV6-2/TRBV6-3
CDR3aa: CAWAGDYNSPLHF; CDR3nt: TGTGCCTGGGCCGGGGACTATAATTCACCCCTCCACTTT; j_gene: TRBJ1-6; d_gene: .; abundance: once; v_gene: TRBV30
CDR3aa: CASSAGTSGSTDTQYF; CDR3nt: TGTGCCAGCAGCGCCGGGACTAGCGGTAGCACAGATACGCAGTATTTT; j_gene: TRBJ2-3; d_gene: TRBD2; abundance: .; v_gene: TRBV9
CDR3aa: CASSQDNPGGARKYF; CDR3nt: TGTGCCAGCAGCCAAGATAATCCCGGGGGGGCGAGGAAGTACTTC; j_gene: TRBJ2-7; d_gene: TRBD2; abundance: .; v_gene: TRBV3-1/TRBV3-2
CDR3aa: CASSLETGADTIYF; CDR3nt: TGCGCCAGCAGCTTAGAGACAGGAGCTGACACCATATATTTT; j_gene: TRBJ1-3; d_gene: .; abundance: few; v_gene: TRBV5-1
CDR3aa: CASSFSGGETQYF; CDR3nt: TGTGCCAGCAGCTTTAGCGGGGGAGAGACCCAGTACTTC; j_gene: TRBJ2-5; d_gene: TRBD2; abundance: .; v_gene: TRBV5-6
CDR3aa: CASSHETGSVGNTIYF; CDR3nt: TGTGCCAGCAGTCACGAGACAGGGTCTGTCGGAAACACCATATATTTT; j_gene: TRBJ1-3; d_gene: TRBD1; abundance: .; v_gene: TRBV28
CDR3aa: CASSMAGYNSPLHF; CDR3nt: TGTGCCAGTAGTATGGCAGGCTATAATTCACCCCTCCACTTT; j_gene: TRBJ1-6; d_gene: .; abundance: .; v_gene: TRBV19
CDR3aa: CASSLRYRGHDGELFF; CDR3nt: TGTGCCAGCAGCTTGAGGTACAGGGGGCATGACGGGGAGCTGTTTTTT; j_gene: TRBJ2-2; d_gene: TRBD1; abundance: few; v_gene: TRBV5-4
CDR3aa: CASSLNRGKKTQYF; CDR3nt: TGTGCCAGCAGCTTAAACAGGGGTAAAAAGACCCAGTACTTC; j_gene: TRBJ2-5; d_gene: TRBD1; abundance: .; v_gene: TRBV6-5
CDR3aa: CASSPGGGIYGYTF; CDR3nt: TGTGCCAGCAGCCCCGGCGGGGGGATATATGGCTACACCTTC; j_gene: TRBJ1-2; d_gene: .; abundance: .; v_gene: TRBV5-4
CDR3aa: CASSVSRTGGTDTQYF; CDR3nt: TGTGCCAGCAGCGTGTCTCGGACGGGGGGGACTGATACGCAGTATTTT; j_gene: TRBJ2-3; d_gene: TRBD2; abundance: .; v_gene: TRBV9
CDR3aa: CASSYLRTGEQYF; CDR3nt: TGTGCCAGCAGCTACCTTCGTACTGGCGAGCAGTACTTC; j_gene: TRBJ2-7; d_gene: .; abundance: .; v_gene: TRBV12-3/TRBV12-4
CDR3aa: CAWTPGQGLGYTF; CDR3nt: TGTGCCTGGACTCCGGGACAGGGATTGGGCTACACCTTC; j_gene: TRBJ1-2; d_gene: TRBD1; abundance: once; v_gene: TRBV30